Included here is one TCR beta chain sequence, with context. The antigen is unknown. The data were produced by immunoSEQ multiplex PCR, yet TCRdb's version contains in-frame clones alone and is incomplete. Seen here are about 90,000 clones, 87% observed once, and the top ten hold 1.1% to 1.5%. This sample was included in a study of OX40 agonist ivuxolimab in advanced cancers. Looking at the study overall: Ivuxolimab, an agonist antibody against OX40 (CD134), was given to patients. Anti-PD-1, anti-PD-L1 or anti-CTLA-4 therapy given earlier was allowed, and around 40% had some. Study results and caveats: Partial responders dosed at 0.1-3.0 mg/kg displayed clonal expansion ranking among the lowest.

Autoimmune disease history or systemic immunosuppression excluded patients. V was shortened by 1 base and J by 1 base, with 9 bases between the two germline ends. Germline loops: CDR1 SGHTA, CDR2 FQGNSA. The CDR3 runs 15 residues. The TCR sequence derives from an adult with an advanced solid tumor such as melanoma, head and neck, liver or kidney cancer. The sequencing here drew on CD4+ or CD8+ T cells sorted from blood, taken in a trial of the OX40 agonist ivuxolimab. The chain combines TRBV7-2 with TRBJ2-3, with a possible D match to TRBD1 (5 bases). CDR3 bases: TGTGCCAGCAGCTTAGTAGGGGTCCGCACAGATACGCAGTATTTT. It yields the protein CASSLVGVRTDTQYF.